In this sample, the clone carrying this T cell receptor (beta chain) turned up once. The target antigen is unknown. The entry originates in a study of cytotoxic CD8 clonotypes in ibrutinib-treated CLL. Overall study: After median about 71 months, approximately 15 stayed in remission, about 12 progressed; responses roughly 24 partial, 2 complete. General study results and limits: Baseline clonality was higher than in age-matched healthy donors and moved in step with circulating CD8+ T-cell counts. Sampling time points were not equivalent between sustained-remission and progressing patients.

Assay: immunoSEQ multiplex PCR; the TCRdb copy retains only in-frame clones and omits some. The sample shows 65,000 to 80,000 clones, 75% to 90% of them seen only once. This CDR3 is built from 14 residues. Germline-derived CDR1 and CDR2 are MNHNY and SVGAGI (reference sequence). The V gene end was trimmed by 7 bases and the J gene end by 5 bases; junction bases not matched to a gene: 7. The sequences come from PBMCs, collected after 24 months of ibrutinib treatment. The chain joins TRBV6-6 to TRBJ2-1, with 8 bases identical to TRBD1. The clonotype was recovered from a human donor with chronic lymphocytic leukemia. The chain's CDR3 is CASKTRTGNNEQFF. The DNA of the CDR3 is TGTGCCAGCAAGACCAGGACAGGGAACAATGAGCAGTTCTTC.